Below, 4 T cell receptor beta chains from the same sample are listed, as sequenced in a study of CD8 T cells in ankylosing spondylitis. Study observations and caveats: Blood from ankylosing spondylitis patients appeared to carry a characteristic roughly 8-variant TCR beta motif.

Their antigens are not known. In TCRdb, the 5' RACE reads were re-called with MiXCR into one record per CDR3 protein. In the table there are fewer than 500,000 distinct CDR3 sequences, 25% to 30% of which are singletons. The sample consisted of blood, either unsorted or a sorted T cell fraction (not recorded which). The receptors were sampled from a male donor with ankylosing spondylitis.

CDR3 sequence (DNA): TGTGCCAGTAGGGGAGCGGGACAGCAAAATCAGCCCCAGCATTTT. Encoded protein: CASRGAGQQNQPQHF. The chain employs TRBV19 and TRBJ1-5; TRBD1 matches at 7 bases. Germline CDR1 and CDR2: LNHDA and SQIVND (reference sequence). V dropped 6 bases and J dropped 4; count of bases not matched to a gene: 9. CDR3 size: 15 residues.

CDR3 sequence (DNA): TGCAGTGCTAGAGATCCCAGGGGTGGTAGCGGGAGGAGCTCCTACAATGAGCAGTTCTTC. Protein sequence: CSARDPRGGSGRSSYNEQFF. This chain joins TRBV20-1 and TRBJ2-1, with 10 nucleotides matching TRBD2. V dropped 0 bases and J dropped 0; count of bases not matched to a gene: 14. This CDR3 comprises 20 residues. Germline loops: CDR1 DFQATT, CDR2 SNEGSKA (reference sequence).

The gene calls are TRBV18 and TRBJ1-6; the match to TRBD1 covers 8 bases. In germline, CDR1 is KGHSH, CDR2 LQKENI. The junction had 10 bases not matched to a gene; V was cut back by 2 bases and J by 7 bases. This CDR3 contains 17 residues. Here the CDR3 reads CASSPMDRDLLNSPLHF. The CDR3 coding sequence is TGTGCCAGCTCACCAATGGACAGGGACCTACTAAATTCACCCCTCCACTTT.

This rearrangement joins TRBV20-1 to TRBJ1-2, with TRBD1 matching 9 bases. The CDR3 spans 16 residues. The junction had 10 bases not matched to a gene; V was cut back by 3 bases and J by 2 bases. Germline loops: CDR1 DFQATT, CDR2 SNEGSKA (reference sequence). As DNA, the CDR3 is TGCAGTGCTAGCTCACAGGGGGCTGCTAGGAACTATGGCTACACCTTC. Protein: CSASSQGAARNYGYTF.